This TCR beta chain was profiled in a study of MAIT cells during Salmonella Paratyphi A infection (dated by TCRdb to the late 2010s). Looking at the study overall: Adult volunteers aged 18 to 60 swallowed one dose of 1-5x10^3 CFU of S. Paratyphi A strain NVGH308. Diagnosed volunteers received ciprofloxacin 500 mg twice daily for 14 days starting at diagnosis.

The library was produced with 5' RACE. TCRbeta was amplified in two PCR rounds using Phusion High-Fidelity polymerase, and the primers carried sample-specific barcodes. TCRbeta libraries were made through template-switch cDNA synthesis using SMARTScribe reverse transcriptase and a TRBC-specific primer. The barcoded samples were pooled and then prepared using the NEBNext Ultra DNA Library Prep Kit for Illumina. Sequencing of libraries was performed on an Illumina MiSeq with the MiSeq reagent kit v2, 300 cycles. In the paper's pipeline: Reads were demultiplexed by barcode with Jemultiplexer and were aligned with MiTCR using default parameters. Non-functional sequences were removed with VDJtools, and each clonotype was defined by its amino acid sequence, with frequencies calculated from the assigned sequence reads. In the clonal space homeostasis analysis, clonotypes were grouped by frequency into over-represented (0.05-1), large, medium and small bins. In TCRdb, the public reads were trimmed at Q25 with fastp and aligned with MiXCR, with productive beta chains retained. Rows are combined by CDR3 protein, so each entry shows the most common genes and DNA. None of the V and J calls come from the authors' own analysis; TCRdb made them. This sample lists 850 to 1,000 distinct CDR3 sequences; 24% were detected once. The ten largest account for less than 45% of the sample.

Looking up the germline V gene yields CDR1 LGHNA and CDR2 YSLEER. V lost 1 base and J lost 4 bases, and the count of bases not matched to a germline gene is 9. Its CDR3 holds 18 amino acids, cysteine through phenylalanine. The CDR3 DNA has 54 bases and is translated from base 1. This clonotype is categorized as medium-sized (0.01 to 0.1%). Its antigen has not been determined. Base qualities are not provided; no much larger clone lies one nucleotide away. In light of the paper, this sample's time point label describes: after infection, following antibiotic treatment. MAIT cells were defined as Valpha7.2+ CD161+ T cells and identified and sorted by flow cytometry. Circulating MAIT cell TCRbeta repertoires were profiled longitudinally in 6 or 7 volunteers in whom enteric fever developed after controlled oral challenge with live Salmonella Paratyphi A. Every diagnosed volunteer provided MAIT cell samples at three timepoints: pre-infection, mid-infection and post-infection. Enteric fever was diagnosed as Paratyphi A bacteremia and/or persistent fever above 38 °C lasting more than 12 hours. Infection was diagnosed in challenged volunteers between day 4 and day 7 after challenge. For RNA extraction, about 4,500 to 11,000 MAIT cells from each sample were sorted straight into RNAqueous-Micro lysis buffer. Lymphoprep gradient centrifugation was used to isolate peripheral blood mononuclear cells from blood samples and leukocyte cones. Cell sorting used a BD FACSAria Fusion or BD FACSAria III sorter.

Beyond this particular receptor, the publication reports: More expansion or contraction among the top five MAIT clonotypes was shown in diagnosed volunteers than in healthy controls (approximately 0.53 versus 0.13), suggesting infection-driven repertoire reshaping. MAIT TRBV usage was oligoclonal with a preference for TRBV20 and TRBV6, and infection appeared not to change this usage. The availability of volunteer samples limited the sample sizes, but these sizes were considered adequate to detect differences between groups. Space occupied by over-represented MAIT clonotypes fell significantly from baseline to mid-infection (around 0.15 to 0.10), with no significant post-infection difference.

Recombination linked TRBV4-3 to TRBJ2-6, with 8 bases in between that match TRBD1. This material consisted of MAIT cells from blood, taken at the last sampling point of the challenge study. The receptor was derived from a person aged 18-70 years who was deliberately infected with Salmonella Paratyphi A in a paratyphoid fever challenge study. DNA sequence: TGCGCCAGCAGCCAAGCCTCGACAGGGGCGGAAGGGGCCAACGTCCTGACTTTC. This sequence encodes CASSQASTGAEGANVLTF.